This T cell receptor beta chain emerged from a study of cytomegalovirus exposure and HLA in healthy donors. In this sample, this clone turned up a few times. Its antigen is still unknown. Amplification used 60 Vbeta primers and 13 Jbeta primers. In the original analysis: Some 10 million of some 80 million unique TCR beta chains were shared, per a later count. The data were produced by immunoSEQ multiplex PCR, yet TCRdb's version contains in-frame clones alone and is incomplete. The V and J calls and the clone size are those of that table, but D and trimming were determined from the DNA. The repertoire has 150,000 to 200,000 clones, 80% to 85% of them found once; the top ten carry about 6%. Overall study findings and caveats: Among TCR beta chains of equal frequency, HLA-associated ones were more clonally expanded in a later analysis. Using the classifier, cytomegalovirus status was reportedly diagnosed with high specificity and sensitivity.

Germline CDR1 is LNHDA and CDR2 is SQIVND (reference sequence). With V trimmed by 4 bases and J by 8 bases, 10 bases remained unmatched. The CDR3 is made up of 17 amino acids. The chain carries TRBV19 and TRBJ1-6; 11 bases match TRBD1. Material: PBMCs. The origin of this receptor is a man between 40 and 49 years old in good health and CMV-seropositive. The CDR3 is CASSTPRWGQGDSPLHF. The CDR3 region has the DNA TGTGCCAGTAGTACGCCAAGGTGGGGACAGGGGGATTCACCCCTCCACTTT.